These 24 T cell receptor beta chains were sequenced from one sample in a study of beta chain features in type 1 diabetes. Expressed TCRB transcripts got sequenced, as all isolated RNA was reverse transcribed. The repertoire was sequenced with immunoSEQ multiplex PCR; TCRdb's copy has only in-frame clones and lacks some. The repertoire holds under 950,000 clones, with 17% as singletons. Sequenced: naive CD4+ T cells from blood. Source of these receptors: a woman aged 18-35 years in good health.

This clone was observed a handful of times. V usage is TRBV7-8 and J usage is TRBJ2-2; D uncertain. The CDR3 has 13 residues. Per the germline V gene, CDR1 is SGHVS and CDR2 is FQNEAQ. Trimming removed 1 base from V and 7 bases from J, with 7 bases in between. The CDR3 here is CASSLEVVGELFF. Written as DNA, the CDR3 is TGTGCCAGCAGCTTAGAAGTGGTCGGGGAGCTGTTTTTT.

This clone has a handful of counts. The rearrangement uses TRBV28 and TRBJ2-1; 8 bases line up with TRBD2. The CDR3 is 14 residues long. V lost 6 bases and J lost 2; bases outside the gene matches: 3. Per the germline V gene, CDR1 is MDHEN and CDR2 is SYDVKM. CDR3 sequence: CASRFSGTYNEQFF. The CDR3 DNA reads TGTGCCAGCAGGTTTAGCGGGACCTACAATGAGCAGTTCTTC.

This clone has just a few counts. DNA of the CDR3: TGCGCCAGCAGCTTGGGGCGAGCCTGGGGGGAAAAACTGTTTTTT. This sequence encodes CASSLGRAWGEKLFF. The chain carries TRBV5-1 and TRBJ1-4; D may be TRBD1 (5 bases). The CDR3 runs to 15 residues. Germline-derived CDR1 and CDR2 are SGHRS and YFSETQ. Trimming removed 0 bases at V and 8 bases at J, with 14 bases between.

In its sample, this clone was seen a few times. J is TRBJ1-2 and V is TRBV11-2; no firm D call. CDR3 length equals 15 residues. Trimming pared 0 bases from V and 8 bases from J, leaving 16 bases between. The germline V gene has CDR1 SGHAT and CDR2 FQNNGV. The CDR3 reads CASSLELPRISGYTF. The CDR3 DNA is TGTGCCAGCAGCTTAGAACTCCCTAGGATAAGCGGCTACACCTTC.

This chain links TRBV7-9 with TRBJ2-1; D is perhaps TRBD1 or TRBD2 (6 bases each). Germline CDR1 is SEHNR and CDR2 is FQNEAQ (reference sequence). Deletions cut 6 bases from V and 3 bases from J, with 18 bases between. The CDR3 loop spans 16 amino acids. The CDR3 loop reads CASSKRGDPSYNEQFF. As DNA, the CDR3 is TGTGCCAGCAGTAAGAGGGGGGACCCTAGCTACAATGAGCAGTTCTTC.

This clone was counted only a few times. The gene calls are TRBV11-2 and TRBJ1-2; D perhaps matches TRBD1 (5 bases). Per the germline V gene, CDR1 is SGHAT and CDR2 is FQNNGV. CDR3 length: 16 residues. Deletions cut 5 bases from V and 4 bases from J, with 20 bases between. This chain's CDR3 is CASSQASRQPAYGYTF. Here the CDR3 DNA reads TGTGCCAGCAGCCAAGCTTCTAGACAGCCCGCCTATGGCTACACCTTC.

This clone came up a few times. V gene TRBV5-1 combines with J gene TRBJ1-2; D gene ambiguous. The CDR3 length is 15 residues. CDR1 is SGHRS and CDR2 is YFSETQ in the germline V gene. V was cut by 6 bases and J by 0 bases, with 15 bases left in between. CDR3 protein: CASKVPGSSNYGYTF. The CDR3 DNA is TGCGCCAGCAAGGTTCCGGGGTCCTCTAACTATGGCTACACCTTC.

The V call is TRBV6-5, the J call TRBJ2-7, with D hard to call. This CDR3 region has 15 residues. Germline V gene lookup returns CDR1 MNHEY and CDR2 SVGAGI. V was clipped by 5 bases and J by 4 bases, with 18 bases between them. The CDR3 DNA is TGTGCCAGCAGTCCCCTTGGATTCGAAAAGTACGAGCAGTACTTC. Residues: CASSPLGFEKYEQYF.

J is TRBJ2-7 and V is TRBV5-1; D not certain. The V and J ends lost 1 base and 1 base respectively, with 15 bases between them. Germline V lookup: CDR1 SGHRS, CDR2 YFSETQ. The CDR3 runs to 16 residues. The CDR3 sequence: CASSLSSQVGSYEQYF. The CDR3 region has the DNA TGCGCCAGCAGCTTGTCATCTCAGGTGGGGTCCTACGAGCAGTACTTC.

This clone was counted a few times. V and J are TRBV4-2 and TRBJ2-5; the D gene is possibly TRBD2 (6 bases). The V gene lost 1 base and the J gene lost 2 bases, with 11 bases spanning the gap. Germline CDR1 LGHNA, CDR2 YNFKEQ. This CDR3 is built from 15 residues. The CDR3 region has the DNA TGTGCCAGCAGCCAAGGGCGCGGGGATCAAGAGACCCAGTACTTC. Amino acid sequence: CASSQGRGDQETQYF.

This clone appeared a single time. V and J are TRBV28 and TRBJ1-2; D is undetermined. V lost 7 bases to trimming and J lost 2 bases, with 8 bases between them. The CDR3 is made up of 12 amino acids. Germline V lookup: CDR1 MDHEN, CDR2 SYDVKM. DNA for the CDR3: TGTGCCAGCATTTCGAACAACTATGGCTACACCTTC. Its protein product is CASISNNYGYTF.

This clone was detected a few times. V is TRBV2 and J is TRBJ2-2, with D possibly being TRBD2 (7 bases). Per the germline V gene, CDR1 is SNHLY and CDR2 is FYNNEI. This CDR3 is built from 14 residues. Trimming pared 8 bases from V and 3 bases from J, leaving 13 bases between. The CDR3 loop reads CASQRGGYTGELFF. The CDR3 bases are TGTGCCAGCCAAAGGGGGGGCTACACCGGGGAGCTGTTTTTT.

V gene TRBV6-5 combines with J gene TRBJ1-2; D gene uncertain. Germline V CDR1 and CDR2: MNHEY, SVGAGI. The CDR3 sequence is 16 residues long. Trimming pared 0 bases from V and 0 bases from J, leaving 11 bases between. The CDR3 loop reads CASSYSTPDANYGYTF. The CDR3 coding sequence is TGTGCCAGCAGTTACTCGACCCCGGATGCTAACTATGGCTACACCTTC.

The rearrangement links TRBV27 to TRBJ2-2; TRBD2 agrees at 15 bases. V gave up 8 bases and J gave up 5 bases; unmatched junction bases: 9. Germline assignment: CDR1 MNHEY and CDR2 SMNVEV (reference sequence). CDR3 length equals 17 residues. CDR3 sequence (DNA): TGTGCCAGCGGAAAATGGGGACTAGCGGGAGGAACCGGGGAGCTGTTTTTT. Its protein product is CASGKWGLAGGTGELFF.

This clone was picked up a small number of times. The same CDR3 can be traced to other DNA sequences in this sample. The chain links TRBV28 to TRBJ2-7; 7 bases map to TRBD2. From germline, CDR1 is MDHEN and CDR2 SYDVKM. This CDR3 contains 13 residues. Trimming removed 9 bases from V and 2 bases from J; junction bases left unmatched: 7. CDR3 DNA: TGTGCCAGTACTCTTGCGGGAGCCTACGAGCAGTACTTC. It codes for CASTLAGAYEQYF.

This clone was seen a handful of times. V and J are TRBV11-2 and TRBJ2-7; D is undetermined. Deletions cut 5 bases from V and 9 bases from J, with 20 bases between. The germline CDR1 and CDR2 sequences are SGHAT and FQNNGV. This CDR3 has 14 residues. CDR3 amino acids: CASSRDGNTLGQYF. DNA of the CDR3: TGTGCCAGCAGCCGAGACGGAAATACCCTAGGGCAGTACTTC.

This sequence joins TRBV15 and TRBJ1-5, with 8 bases fitting TRBD1. There are 17 residues in the CDR3. Germline V lookup: CDR1 LNHNV, CDR2 YYDKDF (reference sequence). V was clipped by 0 bases and J by 4 bases; unmatched bases: 8. This CDR3 is CATSRDRQGSRNQPQHF. For the CDR3, the DNA is TGTGCCACCAGCAGAGACCGACAGGGGAGTCGGAATCAGCCCCAGCATTTT. Using reference TRBV15 and TRBJ1-5 for the parts outside the CDR3, the full variable domain is DAMVIQNPRYQVTQFGKPVTLSCSQTLNHNVMYWYQQKSSQAPKLLFHYYDKDFNNEADTPDNFQSRRPNTSFCFLDIRSPGLGDTAMYLCATSRDRQGSRNQPQHFGDGTRLSIL.

This clone was recorded a few times. This CDR3 is also generated by other DNA sequences in the sample. The chain joins TRBV7-2 to TRBJ2-5; no firm D call. Germline V gene data show CDR1 as SGHTA and CDR2 as FQGNSA. The CDR3 contains 14 residues. Trimming cost V 1 base and J 2 bases, with 8 bases left between them. The CDR3: CASSLGVVQETQYF. DNA of the CDR3: TGTGCCAGCAGCTTAGGGGTAGTACAAGAGACCCAGTACTTC.

J is TRBJ2-3 and V is TRBV29-1; TRBD2 agrees at 7 bases. V lost 6 bases, J lost 1 base, and 13 bases stayed unmatched. CDR1 and CDR2 from the germline V gene are SQVTM and ANQGSEA. This CDR3 spans 16 amino acids. The CDR3, as DNA: TGCAGCGTAAAGAGGGGCGTACGGGGGGGCACAGATACGCAGTATTTT. Translating gives CSVKRGVRGGTDTQYF.

This clone was observed a few times. V is TRBV28 and J is TRBJ2-3; D remains unclear. The CDR3 runs 14 residues. V lost 3 bases, J lost 5 bases, and 12 bases lay in between. In germline, CDR1 is MDHEN, CDR2 SYDVKM. For the CDR3, the DNA is TGTGCCAGCAGTTTTATCCTGGGCGAAGATACGCAGTATTTT. Protein: CASSFILGEDTQYF. The full variable domain, in which reference TRBV28 and TRBJ2-3 provide the parts outside the CDR3, is DVKVTQSSRYLVKRTGEKVFLECVQDMDHENMFWYRQDPGLGLRLIYFSYDVKMKEKGDIPEGYSVSREKKERFSLILESASTNQTSMYLCASSFILGEDTQYFGPGTRLTVL.

This sequence joins TRBV9 and TRBJ1-3; D gene ambiguous. Trimming removed 3 bases from V and 11 bases from J, with 12 bases in between. The CDR3 loop spans 12 amino acids. Looked up from germline, CDR1 is SGDLS and CDR2 is YYNGEE. This CDR3 is CASSEGFDPIYF. CDR3 sequence (DNA): TGTGCCAGCAGCGAAGGATTCGACCCCATATATTTT.

The genes are TRBV9 and TRBJ2-3; TRBD2 is a possible D gene (7 bases). The V and J ends lost 4 bases and 1 base respectively, with 19 bases between them. The CDR3 spans 17 residues. CDR1 is SGDLS, CDR2 YYNGEE, per germline. CDR3 protein: CASSYKGGGAGTDTQYF. The CDR3 coding sequence is TGTGCCAGCAGCTACAAAGGGGGGGGAGCGGGCACAGATACGCAGTATTTT.

The chain recombines TRBV9 with TRBJ2-6; D possibly corresponds to TRBD1 (6 bases). V was clipped by 5 bases and J by 2 bases, with 11 bases between them. Germline V lookup: CDR1 SGDLS, CDR2 YYNGEE. The CDR3 loop spans 15 amino acids. CDR3 region: CASRRGSAGANVLTF. The CDR3 nucleotides are TGTGCCAGCAGAAGGGGGAGCGCTGGGGCCAACGTCCTGACTTTC.

This clone was observed a handful of times. Different DNA sequences within this sample yield the same CDR3. V usage is TRBV2 and J usage is TRBJ1-2; the match to TRBD1 covers 9 bases. This CDR3 is 13 amino acids long. CDR1 and CDR2 from the germline V gene are SNHLY and FYNNEI. With 5 bases clipped from V and 4 bases from J, the junction kept 2 bases outside the gene matches. The CDR3: CASSTTGGYGYTF. The CDR3 coding sequence is TGTGCCAGCAGTACGACAGGGGGCTATGGCTACACCTTC.